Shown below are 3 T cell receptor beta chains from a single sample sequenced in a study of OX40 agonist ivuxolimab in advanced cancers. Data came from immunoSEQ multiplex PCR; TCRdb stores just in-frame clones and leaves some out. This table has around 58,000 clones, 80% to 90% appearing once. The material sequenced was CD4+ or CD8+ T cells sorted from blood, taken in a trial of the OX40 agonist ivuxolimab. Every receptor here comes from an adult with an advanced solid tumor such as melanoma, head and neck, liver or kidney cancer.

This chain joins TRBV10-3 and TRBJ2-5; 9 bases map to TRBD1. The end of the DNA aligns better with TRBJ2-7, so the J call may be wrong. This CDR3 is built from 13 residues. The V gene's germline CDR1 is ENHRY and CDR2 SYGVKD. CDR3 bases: TGTGCCATCAGTCGGGACAGGGAAGGCGAGCAGTACTTC. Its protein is CAISRDREGEQYF.

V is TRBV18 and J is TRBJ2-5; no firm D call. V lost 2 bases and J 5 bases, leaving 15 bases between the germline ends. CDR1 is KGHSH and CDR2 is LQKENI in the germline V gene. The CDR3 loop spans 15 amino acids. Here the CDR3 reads CASSPNSEIRETQYF. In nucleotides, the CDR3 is TGTGCCAGCTCACCAAACTCAGAAATCCGGGAGACCCAGTACTTC.

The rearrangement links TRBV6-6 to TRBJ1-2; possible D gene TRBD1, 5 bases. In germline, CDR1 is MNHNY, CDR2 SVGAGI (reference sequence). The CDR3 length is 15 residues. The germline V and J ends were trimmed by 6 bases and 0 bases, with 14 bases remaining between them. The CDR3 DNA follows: TGTGCCAGCAGCCGGGACTACCTGACTAACTATGGCTACACCTTC. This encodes CASSRDYLTNYGYTF.